One and the same sample provided the 11 T cell receptor beta chains below, sequenced in a study of blood T cell repertoires in COVID-19. Profiling relied on immunoSEQ multiplex PCR, and the TCRdb table lists in-frame clones only, not all of them. The sample includes around 180,000 clones, over 75% of them seen just once. Sequencing was carried out using peripheral blood. The receptor set was obtained from a person aged 65 to 85 with COVID-19, enrolled during active disease.

This CDR3 is CASSPGSPSSYNEQFF. DNA for the CDR3: TGTGCCAGCAGCCCGGGGAGTCCGAGCTCCTACAATGAGCAGTTCTTC. The gene calls are TRBV9 and TRBJ2-1, with D possibly matching TRBD2 (5 bases). The V gene's germline CDR1 is SGDLS and CDR2 YYNGEE. V lost 4 bases to trimming and J lost 0 bases, with 14 bases between them. The CDR3 is 16 amino acids. Looking up the rest from reference TRBV9 and TRBJ2-1 gives the full variable domain: DSGVTQTPKHLITATGQRVTLRCSPRSGDLSVYWYQQSLDQGLQFLIQYYNGEERAKGNILERFSAQQFPDLHSELNLSSLELGDSALYFCASSPGSPSSYNEQFFGPGTRLTVL.

V is TRBV5-1 and J is TRBJ2-7; no clear D gene. CDR1 and CDR2 (germline): SGHRS, YFSETQ. Between the trimmed V and J ends, which lost 0 bases and 6 bases, there was a span of 10 bases. The CDR3 has 13 amino acids. The CDR3: CASSLALVSEQYF. For the CDR3, the DNA is TGCGCCAGCAGCTTGGCCTTAGTATCCGAGCAGTACTTC. Drawing the rest from reference TRBV5-1 and TRBJ2-7, the complete variable domain is KAGVTQTPRYLIKTRGQQVTLSCSPISGHRSVSWYQQTPGQGLQFLFEYFSETQRNKGNFPGRFSGRQFSNSRSEMNVSTLELGDSALYLCASSLALVSEQYFGPGTRLTVT.

The chain recombines TRBV12-3 or TRBV12-4 with TRBJ1-4, with D uncertain. Between the trimmed V and J ends, which lost 3 bases and 10 bases, there was a span of 9 bases. The CDR3 has 12 amino acids. The CDR3, as DNA: TGTGCCAGCAGTTTGGGCCCTGGAAAACTGTTTTTT. Residues: CASSLGPGKLFF.

V usage is TRBV24-1 and J usage is TRBJ2-1; D possibly corresponds to TRBD1 (6 bases). The V gene lost 5 bases and the J gene lost 7 bases, with 11 bases spanning the gap. CDR1 and CDR2 from the germline V gene are KGHDR and SFDVKD. The CDR3 loop spans 13 amino acids. In DNA, the CDR3 is TGTGCCACCAGTGTGGCAGGGGCGAATGAGCAGTTCTTC. Its protein is CATSVAGANEQFF.

The rearrangement joins TRBV19 to TRBJ1-2; D gene uncertain. V was cut by 10 bases and J by 8 bases, with 17 bases left in between. The CDR3 has 12 residues. Germline loops: CDR1 LNHDA, CDR2 SQIVND (reference sequence). The CDR3 coding sequence is TGTGCCACCGGACTCCTTCAGTTAGGCTACACCTTC. Protein product: CATGLLQLGYTF.

The chain combines TRBV11-1 with TRBJ1-1, with a tentative D call TRBD1 (5 bases). Trimming took 1 base from V and 5 from J, leaving 11 bases between them. CDR3 size: 14 residues. Germline CDR1 is SGHAT and CDR2 is FQDESV (reference sequence). The CDR3 DNA reads as TGTGCCAGCAGCTTAGGAGGGGAGGGGACTGAAGCTTTCTTT. As protein: CASSLGGEGTEAFF.

This clone appeared a single time. The J gene is TRBJ2-3, the V gene TRBV18, with 7 bases that match TRBD1. V gave up 2 bases and J gave up 0 bases; unmatched junction bases: 11. Per the germline V gene, CDR1 is KGHSH and CDR2 is LQKENI. This CDR3 comprises 18 residues. CDR3 DNA sequence: TGTGCCAGCTCACCAAGACAGGGCTTTATTCCTAGCACAGATACGCAGTATTTT. Translation: CASSPRQGFIPSTDTQYF.

The chain employs TRBV6-5 and TRBJ2-7; D may be TRBD2 (6 bases). The CDR3 sequence is 15 residues long. The germline V and J ends were trimmed by 7 bases and 1 base, with 17 bases remaining between them. The germline CDR1 and CDR2 sequences are MNHEY and SVGAGI. CDR3 loop: CASTTGLRFSYEQYF. The CDR3 coding sequence is TGTGCCAGCACCACGGGACTGCGGTTTTCCTACGAGCAGTACTTC.

The chain carries TRBV27 and TRBJ2-1; no reliable D call. CDR3 length: 9 amino acids. Trimming removed 7 bases at V and 15 bases at J, with 10 bases between. CDR1 MNHEY and CDR2 SMNVEV come from the germline V gene (reference sequence). CDR3 sequence: CASKFLGFF. The CDR3 DNA follows: TGTGCCAGCAAGTTCCTAGGGTTCTTC.

The chain carries TRBV5-1 and TRBJ2-1; D is possibly TRBD1 (5 bases). Trimming left V 6 bases short and J 8 bases short, with 21 bases between. Germline V gene sequence: CDR1 SGHRS, CDR2 YFSETQ. This CDR3 is built from 15 residues. The CDR3 nucleotides read TGCGCCAGCACGGCTGGACATCTGCGGTTGGATGAGCAGTTCTTC. Translating gives CASTAGHLRLDEQFF.

The V and J genes are TRBV7-2 and TRBJ2-2; 8 nucleotides match TRBD1. CDR1 and CDR2 (germline): SGHTA, FQGNSA. The trim removed 5 bases at V and 3 bases at J, leaving 5 bases unmatched. The CDR3 extends over 15 amino acids. DNA for the CDR3: TGTGCCAGCAGCCTATACAGGGGGGACACCGGGGAGCTGTTTTTT. Translating it yields CASSLYRGDTGELFF.